The entry below describes one TCR beta chain. The antigen remains undetermined. The PCR ran on 60 Vbeta and 13 Jbeta primers. The data were produced by immunoSEQ multiplex PCR, yet TCRdb's version contains in-frame clones alone and is incomplete. The repertoire holds 100,000 or so clones, with 75% to 85% as singletons. The sample comes from a study of cytomegalovirus exposure and HLA in healthy donors. At the time of sampling, donors were nominally healthy, though unrecorded immune exposures were likely. V lost 5 bases and J 4 bases, leaving 15 bases between the germline ends. The CDR3 consists of 15 residues. The germline V gene encodes CDR1 SGHAT and CDR2 FQNNGV. Study conclusions and caveats: According to a later analysis, most TCR beta chains associated with CMV appeared HLA-restricted. TCR beta V- and J-gene trimming, according to a later analysis, was linked to a missense DCLRE1C variant.

This sequence joins TRBV11-2 and TRBJ2-1, with a tentative D call TRBD2 (7 bases). This TCR came from a woman between 18 and 29 years old in good health and CMV-seronegative. Sequenced material: PBMCs. The CDR3 sequence: CASSQGTGGYNEQFF. Written as DNA, the CDR3 is TGTGCCAGCAGCCAGGGGACCGGGGGGTACAATGAGCAGTTCTTC.